The next 31 T cell receptor beta chains were all read from a single sample in a study of blood T cells in healthy people across ages. Through a sample-barcoded 5' primer and a J-beta primer mix, a second PCR was run for roughly 6 to 11 cycles. TCRdb used MiXCR to reprocess the 5' RACE reads, holding one entry per CDR3 protein. The sample has about 1 million distinct CDR3 sequences, roughly a quarter seen once. The sample was also reused in another study, on T cells of mothers and their children.

Sequencing was done on a sample of blood. These receptor sequences come from a girl under 10 years old in good health.

V and J are TRBV20-1 and TRBJ2-1; D remains unclear. The DNA end favors TRBJ2-7, so the J call may be wrong. Germline CDR1 DFQATT, CDR2 SNEGSKA (reference sequence). This CDR3 spans 15 amino acids. CDR3 amino acids: CSARSPSQISYEQYF. CDR3 coding DNA: TGCAGTGCTAGGAGTCCAAGCCAAATCTCCTACGAGCAGTACTTC.

In its sample, this clonotype was seen a few times. The chain is built from TRBV7-2 and TRBJ2-1; the D call may be TRBD1 or TRBD2 (5 bases each). The CDR3 has 14 residues. From germline, CDR1 is SGHTA and CDR2 FQGNSA. Trimming pared 1 base from V and 11 bases from J, leaving 15 bases between. The CDR3 sequence: CASSLESGEGKQFF. The CDR3 nucleotides read TGTGCCAGCAGCTTAGAAAGCGGAGAGGGGAAGCAGTTCTTC.

The rearrangement links TRBV28 to TRBJ1-3; D perhaps matches TRBD1 (5 bases). The length of the CDR3 is 19 residues. Trimming removed 5 bases from V and 0 bases from J, with 23 bases in between. The V gene's germline CDR1 is MDHEN and CDR2 SYDVKM. The chain's CDR3 is CASSIPVSGGTFSGNTIYF. The CDR3, as DNA: TGTGCCAGCAGTATCCCGGTTTCTGGGGGGACCTTCTCTGGAAACACCATATATTTT.

A single count supports this clonotype. This sequence joins TRBV3-1 and TRBJ2-5; D is unresolved. CDR1 is LGHDT, CDR2 YNNKEL, per germline (reference sequence). The CDR3 extends over 14 amino acids. The V gene lost 1 base and the J gene lost 4 bases, with 10 bases spanning the gap. The CDR3 here is CASSQVVVRETQYF. In DNA form, the CDR3 reads TGTGCCAGCAGCCAAGTTGTAGTTAGAGAGACCCAGTACTTC.

There are a few counts of this clonotype. J is TRBJ2-5 and V is TRBV5-1; tentative D call: TRBD2 (5 bases). The J call is uncertain, as TRBJ2-7 better fits the DNA end. CDR3 length: 14 amino acids. In germline, CDR1 is SGHRS, CDR2 YFSETQ. The CDR3 nucleotides are TGCGCCAGCAGCTTGACGGGGTTTGGCTACGAGCAGTACTTC. Encoded protein: CASSLTGFGYEQYF.

The rearrangement uses TRBV20-1 and TRBJ2-3; D not resolved. V lost 0 bases, J lost 13 bases, and 11 bases lay in between. The CDR3 extends over 11 amino acids. Germline CDR1 DFQATT, CDR2 SNEGSKA (reference sequence). CDR3 sequence (DNA): TGCAGTGCTAGAGATACGGACCGGGAGTATTTT. Its translation is CSARDTDREYF.

Regarding this clonotype: No conserved phenylalanine or tryptophan is present at the end of the CDR3, so a read error is the likely explanation. The V gene is TRBV24-1, the J gene TRBJ2-4; D is possibly TRBD2 (5 bases). Germline assignment: CDR1 KGHDR and CDR2 SFDVKD. Trimming took off 2 bases at V and 2 bases at J, with 12 bases between the two ends. This CDR3 region has 16 residues. For the CDR3, the DNA is TGTGCCACCAGTGATTCACTAGGATGGCCCAAAAACATTCAGTACCTC. This gives the protein CATSDSLGWPKNIQYL.

The chain has TRBV11-2 and TRBJ2-1; TRBD2 agrees at 8 bases. The J call may be faulty, since TRBJ2-7 better matches the DNA end. The CDR3 totals 15 residues. The germline V gene encodes CDR1 SGHAT and CDR2 FQNNGV. CDR3: CASSSSPSAGDEQYF. CDR3 in DNA: TGTGCCAGCAGCTCATCCCCCTCAGCGGGAGACGAGCAGTACTTC.

J is TRBJ2-5 and V is TRBV29-1, with D tentatively TRBD2 (5 bases). CDR1 and CDR2 from the germline V gene are SQVTM and ANQGSEA. V lost 4 bases, J lost 1 base, and 10 bases lay in between. This CDR3 region has 13 residues. The CDR3 region is CSVGISGQETQYF. The CDR3 DNA sequence: TGCAGCGTTGGAATCAGCGGCCAAGAGACCCAGTACTTC.

This clonotype was seen only a few times. This rearrangement joins TRBV18 to TRBJ2-7, with 9 nucleotides matching TRBD1. V shed 3 bases, J shed 2 bases, and the junction held 8 bases outside the gene matches. The germline V gene has CDR1 KGHSH and CDR2 LQKENI. The CDR3 is 16 residues long. CDR3 sequence: CASSPTGQGRPYEQYF. The CDR3 coding sequence is TGTGCCAGCTCACCTACAGGACAGGGGAGACCCTACGAGCAGTACTTC.

The table lists this clonotype with a few counts. The V call is TRBV7-9, the J call TRBJ2-5, with D unresolved. The CDR3 length is 12 residues. V lost 1 base to trimming and J lost 8 bases, with 8 bases between them. From germline, CDR1 is SEHNR and CDR2 FQNEAQ (reference sequence). CDR3: CASSLVSGTQYF. In DNA form, the CDR3 reads TGTGCCAGCAGCTTAGTATCGGGCACCCAGTACTTC.

This clonotype was picked up a small number of times. The chain combines TRBV24-1 with TRBJ1-1, with unresolved D. CDR1 and CDR2 (germline): KGHDR, SFDVKD. Trimming stripped 4 bases from V and 7 bases from J, with 12 bases between. The CDR3 is 13 residues long. The CDR3 DNA sequence: TGTGCCACCAGTGACCTCCGGGCCGGTGAAGCTTTCTTT. Translated: CATSDLRAGEAFF.

This clonotype was picked up a small number of times. This chain uses TRBV5-5 with TRBJ2-1, with 7 bases aligning to TRBD2. Germline V gives CDR1 SGHKS, CDR2 YYEKEE (reference sequence). The CDR3 has 14 amino acids. The trim removed 2 bases at V and 5 bases at J, leaving 4 bases unmatched. Here the CDR3 reads CASSFWTSDNEQFF. CDR3 coding DNA: TGTGCCAGCAGCTTTTGGACTAGTGACAATGAGCAGTTCTTC.

In this sample, this clonotype turned up many times. The chain uses TRBV11-2 and TRBJ2-4; D is uncertain. Germline V lookup: CDR1 SGHAT, CDR2 FQNNGV. This CDR3 spans 13 amino acids. V gave up 5 bases and J gave up 1 base, with 6 bases separating them. The CDR3 DNA sequence: TGTGCCAGCAGCCTCCGGGCCAAAAACATTCAGTACTTC. This encodes CASSLRAKNIQYF.

J is TRBJ2-5 and V is TRBV5-1; D tentatively fits TRBD1 or TRBD2 (5 bases each). From germline, CDR1 is SGHRS and CDR2 YFSETQ. Trimming pared 4 bases from V and 5 bases from J, leaving 15 bases between. CDR3 length: 14 amino acids. The chain's CDR3 is CASSPGTNRETQYF. The CDR3 DNA reads as TGCGCCAGCAGCCCGGGGACGAACCGGGAGACCCAGTACTTC.

The V and J genes are TRBV29-1 and TRBJ2-1; D is unclear. Germline assignment: CDR1 SQVTM and CDR2 ANQGSEA. The germline V and J ends were trimmed by 5 bases and 5 bases, with 10 bases remaining between them. CDR3 length: 12 residues. CDR3 nucleotide sequence: TGCAGCGTTACCGGAATTAACAATGAGCAGTTCTTC. It yields the protein CSVTGINNEQFF.

The genes are TRBV6-5 and TRBJ2-5; D unclear. With the DNA end fitting TRBJ2-7 better, the J assignment may be wrong. The CDR3 has 13 amino acids. Per the germline V gene, CDR1 is MNHEY and CDR2 is SVGAGI. The CDR3 is CASRPSGTYEQYF. CDR3 in DNA: TGTGCCAGCAGACCCTCAGGAACCTACGAGCAGTACTTC.

The chain combines TRBV7-2 with TRBJ2-4, with a tentative D call TRBD2 (6 bases). Germline loops: CDR1 SGHTA, CDR2 FQGNSA. The CDR3 contains 15 residues. Trimming took 3 bases from V and 8 from J, leaving 17 bases between them. The CDR3 loop is CASSFAGLTADIQYF. CDR3 nucleotides: TGTGCCAGCAGCTTCGCTGGACTAACGGCAGACATTCAGTACTTC. Filled out from reference TRBV7-2 and TRBJ2-4, the complete variable domain reads GAGVSQSPSNKVTEKGKDVELRCDPISGHTALYWYRQSLGQGLEFLIYFQGNSAPDKSGLPSDRFSAERTGGSVSTLTIQRTQQEDSAVYLCASSFAGLTADIQYFGAGTRLSVL.

DNA for the CDR3: TGTGCCAGCAGTCTAAAACCGGGAGATCCGCGCACTGAAGCTTTCTTT. The encoded protein is CASSLKPGDPRTEAFF. V is TRBV28 and J is TRBJ1-1; D is ambiguous. Germline V gene lookup returns CDR1 MDHEN and CDR2 SYDVKM. The V end lost 5 bases, the J end lost 4 bases, and 20 bases lay between the germline ends. CDR3 length equals 16 residues.

The sample holds a few counts of this clonotype. This chain connects TRBV20-1 to TRBJ1-5; no definite D call. This CDR3 spans 15 amino acids. Between the trimmed V and J ends, which lost 8 bases and 6 bases, there was a span of 23 bases. Germline V gene data show CDR1 as DFQATT and CDR2 as SNEGSKA (reference sequence). The CDR3: CSPPDPYDPCQPQHF. Written as DNA, the CDR3 is TGCAGTCCCCCTGATCCTTACGACCCTTGTCAGCCCCAGCATTTT.

This clonotype has only a few counts. V gene TRBV9 combines with J gene TRBJ2-2, with a tentative D call TRBD2 (6 bases). This CDR3 comprises 15 residues. Germline V gene lookup returns CDR1 SGDLS and CDR2 YYNGEE. V gave up 5 bases and J gave up 4 bases, with 15 bases separating them. The CDR3 here is CASSAEGDFTGELFF. The CDR3 bases are TGTGCCAGCAGTGCCGAAGGGGACTTCACCGGGGAGCTGTTTTTT.

This clonotype occurred a few times. This sequence joins TRBV7-9 and TRBJ2-3, with 10 bases aligning to TRBD1. Per the germline V gene, CDR1 is SEHNR and CDR2 is FQNEAQ (reference sequence). V lost 6 bases, J lost 7 bases, and 10 bases stayed unmatched. This CDR3 contains 15 residues. The CDR3 DNA follows: TGTGCCAGCAGGCCAGGGACAGGGGAACAGAATACGCAGTATTTT. Its translation: CASRPGTGEQNTQYF.

This clonotype was recorded a few times. The gene calls are TRBV28 and TRBJ2-1; TRBD1 aligns across 7 bases. The CDR3 length is 16 residues. Germline assignment: CDR1 MDHEN and CDR2 SYDVKM. V was clipped by 4 bases and J by 1 base; unmatched bases: 7. The CDR3 reads CASSSRQGESYNEQFF. CDR3 coding DNA: TGTGCCAGCAGTTCACGACAGGGAGAGTCCTACAATGAGCAGTTCTTC. The variable domain in full, completed from reference TRBV28 and TRBJ2-1, reads DVKVTQSSRYLVKRTGEKVFLECVQDMDHENMFWYRQDPGLGLRLIYFSYDVKMKEKGDIPEGYSVSREKKERFSLILESASTNQTSMYLCASSSRQGESYNEQFFGPGTRLTVL.

The chain carries TRBV18 and TRBJ1-4, with 9 nucleotides matching TRBD1. V was clipped by 2 bases and J by 8 bases; unmatched bases: 18. Germline loops: CDR1 KGHSH, CDR2 LQKENI. The CDR3 spans 19 residues. The CDR3 spells CASSPKSGTGSLAREKLFF. In DNA, the CDR3 is TGTGCCAGCTCACCAAAATCCGGGACAGGGTCCCTTGCGAGAGAAAAACTGTTTTTT. Based on the CDR3 plus reference TRBV18 and TRBJ1-4, the full variable domain is NAGVMQNPRHLVRRRGQEARLRCSPMKGHSHVYWYRQLPEEGLKFMVYLQKENIIDESGMPKERFSAEFPKEGPSILRIQQVVRGDSAAYFCASSPKSGTGSLAREKLFFGSGTQLSVL.

The chain has TRBV20-1 and TRBJ1-4; D unclear. Trimming removed 4 bases at V and 4 bases at J, with 19 bases between. Looked up from germline, CDR1 is DFQATT and CDR2 is SNEGSKA (reference sequence). The CDR3 is 16 residues long. The CDR3 protein is CSAIPSWVELNEKLFF. CDR3 nucleotide sequence: TGCAGTGCTATTCCATCCTGGGTCGAACTTAATGAAAAACTGTTTTTT.

This clonotype has only a few counts. The CDR3 loop reads CASSIDEVAGYNEQFF. The DNA for the CDR3 is TGTGCCAGTAGTATAGACGAGGTCGCCGGTTACAATGAGCAGTTCTTC. The rearrangement links TRBV19 to TRBJ2-5; no clear D. The closer fit of TRBJ2-1 to the DNA end suggests the J call may be wrong. The CDR3 loop spans 16 amino acids. Germline CDR1 is LNHDA and CDR2 is SQIVND (reference sequence).

The V gene is TRBV12-3 or TRBV12-4, the J gene TRBJ2-5; the D gene is possibly TRBD2 (6 bases). The CDR3 spans 13 residues. The V and J ends lost 6 bases and 5 bases respectively, with 13 bases between them. CDR3 amino acids: CASSWDFRETQYF. The CDR3 nucleotides read TGTGCCAGCAGCTGGGACTTTCGGGAGACCCAGTACTTC.

The chain links TRBV24-1 to TRBJ2-1, with a weak D call TRBD2 (6 bases). The CDR3 contains 14 residues. Germline CDR1 is KGHDR and CDR2 is SFDVKD. Between the trimmed V and J ends, which lost 4 bases and 8 bases, there was a span of 14 bases. As DNA, the CDR3 is TGTGCCACCAGTGAATCGCGGGATGGGGATGAGCAGTTCTTC. This encodes CATSESRDGDEQFF.

V and J are TRBV6-6 and TRBJ1-2, with TRBD1 as a possible D gene (5 bases). Trimming pared 2 bases from V and 7 bases from J, leaving 23 bases between. This CDR3 contains 17 residues. Germline CDR1 is MNHNY and CDR2 is SVGAGI (reference sequence). CDR3 protein: CASSYRGPGKGAAGYTF. The CDR3 coding sequence is TGTGCCAGCAGTTACCGGGGACCGGGAAAAGGAGCAGCTGGCTACACCTTC.

The gene calls are TRBV29-1 and TRBJ1-1; possibly TRBD1 for D (5 bases). The CDR3 is 13 residues long. The germline CDR1 and CDR2 sequences are SQVTM and ANQGSEA. V gave up 4 bases and J gave up 7 bases, with 16 bases separating them. The CDR3 DNA reads as TGCAGCGTTGCCCTGGACACGGACCTTGAAGCTTTCTTT. It codes for CSVALDTDLEAFF. Full variable domain (missing parts from reference TRBV29-1 and TRBJ1-1): SAVISQKPSRDICQRGTSLTIQCQVDSQVTMMFWYRQQPGQSLTLIATANQGSEATYESGFVIDKFPISRPNLTFSTLTVSNMSPEDSSIYLCSVALDTDLEAFFGQGTRLTVV.

The chain recombines TRBV6-1 with TRBJ2-7; tentatively, D is TRBD1 (5 bases). CDR1 is MNHNS, CDR2 SASEGT, per germline. The length of the CDR3 is 12 residues. The ends were cut back, 11 bases at V and 0 bases at J, with 11 bases in the middle. The CDR3 DNA reads as TGTGCCTGTGGGGCTAGCTCCTACGAGCAGTACTTC. Its translation is CACGASSYEQYF.